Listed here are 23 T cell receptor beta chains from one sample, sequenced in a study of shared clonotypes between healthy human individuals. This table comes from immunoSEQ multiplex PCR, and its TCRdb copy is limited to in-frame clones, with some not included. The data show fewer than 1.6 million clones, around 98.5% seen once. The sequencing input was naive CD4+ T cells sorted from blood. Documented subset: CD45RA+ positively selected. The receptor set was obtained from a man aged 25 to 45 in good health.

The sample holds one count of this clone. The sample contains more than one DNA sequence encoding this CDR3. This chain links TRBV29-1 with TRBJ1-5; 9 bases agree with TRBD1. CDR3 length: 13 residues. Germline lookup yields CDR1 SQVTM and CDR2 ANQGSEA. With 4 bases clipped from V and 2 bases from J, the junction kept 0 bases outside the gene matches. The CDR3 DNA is TGCAGCGTTGGGACAGGGGGCAATCAGCCCCAGCATTTT. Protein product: CSVGTGGNQPQHF.

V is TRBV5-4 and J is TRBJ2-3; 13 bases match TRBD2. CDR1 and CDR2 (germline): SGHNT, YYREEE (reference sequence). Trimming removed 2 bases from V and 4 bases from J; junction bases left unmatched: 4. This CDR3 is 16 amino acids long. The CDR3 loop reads CASSFGTSGISDTQYF. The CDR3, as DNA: TGTGCCAGCAGCTTCGGGACTAGCGGGATCTCAGATACGCAGTATTTT.

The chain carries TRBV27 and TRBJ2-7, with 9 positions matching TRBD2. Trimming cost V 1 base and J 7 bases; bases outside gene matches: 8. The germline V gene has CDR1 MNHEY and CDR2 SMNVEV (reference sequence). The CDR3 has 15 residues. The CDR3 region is CASSLFPSGMREQYF. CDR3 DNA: TGTGCCAGCAGTTTATTCCCTAGCGGGATGAGGGAGCAGTACTTC.

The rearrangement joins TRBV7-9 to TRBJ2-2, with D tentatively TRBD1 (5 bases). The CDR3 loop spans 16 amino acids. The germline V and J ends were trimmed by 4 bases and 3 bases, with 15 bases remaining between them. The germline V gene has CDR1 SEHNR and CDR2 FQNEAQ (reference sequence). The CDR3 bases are TGTGCCAGCAGCTCCCTTGGCAGGGTCCACACCGGGGAGCTGTTTTTT. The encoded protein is CASSSLGRVHTGELFF.

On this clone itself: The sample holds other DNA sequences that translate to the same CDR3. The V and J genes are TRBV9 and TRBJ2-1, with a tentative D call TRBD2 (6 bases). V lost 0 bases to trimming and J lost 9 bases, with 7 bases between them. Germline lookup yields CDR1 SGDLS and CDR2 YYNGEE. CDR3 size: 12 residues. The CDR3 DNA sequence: TGTGCCAGCAGCGTAGTGGGAGGTGAGCAGTTCTTC. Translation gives CASSVVGGEQFF.

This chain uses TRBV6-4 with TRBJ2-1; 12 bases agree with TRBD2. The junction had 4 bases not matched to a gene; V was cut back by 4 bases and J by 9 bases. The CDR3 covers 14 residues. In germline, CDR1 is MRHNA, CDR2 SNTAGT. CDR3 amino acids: CASSGLAGGGEQFF. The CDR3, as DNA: TGTGCCAGCAGTGGGCTAGCGGGAGGGGGTGAGCAGTTCTTC.

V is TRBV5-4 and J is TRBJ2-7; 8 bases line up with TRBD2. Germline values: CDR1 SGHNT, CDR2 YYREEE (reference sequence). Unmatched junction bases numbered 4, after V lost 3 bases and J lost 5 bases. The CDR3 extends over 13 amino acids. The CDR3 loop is CASSSSAGDEQYF. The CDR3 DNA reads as TGTGCCAGCAGCTCCTCAGCGGGGGACGAGCAGTACTTC.

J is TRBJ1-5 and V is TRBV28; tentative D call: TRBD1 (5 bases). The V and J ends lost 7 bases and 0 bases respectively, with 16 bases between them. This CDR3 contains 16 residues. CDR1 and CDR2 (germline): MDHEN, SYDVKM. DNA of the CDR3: TGTGCCAGCAACCTGCCAGGGCCATCTAGCAATCAGCCCCAGCATTTT. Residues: CASNLPGPSSNQPQHF.

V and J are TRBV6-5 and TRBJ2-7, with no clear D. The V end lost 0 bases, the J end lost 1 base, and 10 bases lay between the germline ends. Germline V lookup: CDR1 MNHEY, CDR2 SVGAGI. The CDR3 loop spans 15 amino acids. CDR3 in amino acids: CASSYSRSGSYEQYF. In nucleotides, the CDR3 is TGTGCCAGCAGTTACTCGAGATCCGGATCCTACGAGCAGTACTTC.

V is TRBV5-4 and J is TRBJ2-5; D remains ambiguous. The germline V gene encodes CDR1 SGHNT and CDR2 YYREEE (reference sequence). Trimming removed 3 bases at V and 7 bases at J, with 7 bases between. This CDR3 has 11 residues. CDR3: CASSSGSTQYF. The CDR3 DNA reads TGTGCCAGCAGCTCCGGATCGACCCAGTACTTC. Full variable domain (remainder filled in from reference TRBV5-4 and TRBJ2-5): ETGVTQSPTHLIKTRGQQVTLRCSSQSGHNTVSWYQQALGQGPQFIFQYYREEENGRGNFPPRFSGLQFPNYSSELNVNALELDDSALYLCASSSGSTQYFGPGTRLLVL.

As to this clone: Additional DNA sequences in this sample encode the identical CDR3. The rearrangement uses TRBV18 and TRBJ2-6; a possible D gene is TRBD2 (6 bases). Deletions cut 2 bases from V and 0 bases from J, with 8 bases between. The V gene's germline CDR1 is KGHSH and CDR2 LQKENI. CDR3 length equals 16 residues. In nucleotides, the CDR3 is TGTGCCAGCTCACCAGTCGGGGGCTCTGGGGCCAACGTCCTGACTTTC. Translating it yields CASSPVGGSGANVLTF.

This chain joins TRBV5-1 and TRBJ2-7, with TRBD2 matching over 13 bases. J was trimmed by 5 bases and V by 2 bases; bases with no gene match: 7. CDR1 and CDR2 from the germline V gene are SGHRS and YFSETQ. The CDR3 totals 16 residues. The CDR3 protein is CASSLWTSGSSNEQYF. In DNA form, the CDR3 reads TGCGCCAGCAGCTTATGGACTAGCGGGAGTAGCAACGAGCAGTACTTC.

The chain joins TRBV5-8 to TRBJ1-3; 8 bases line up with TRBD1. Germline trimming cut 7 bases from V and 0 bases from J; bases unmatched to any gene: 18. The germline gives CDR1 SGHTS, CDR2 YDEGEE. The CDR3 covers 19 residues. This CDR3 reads CASLNRDRRPSDSGNTIYF. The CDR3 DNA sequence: TGTGCCAGCTTAAACCGGGACAGGCGGCCGTCTGACTCTGGAAACACCATATATTTT.

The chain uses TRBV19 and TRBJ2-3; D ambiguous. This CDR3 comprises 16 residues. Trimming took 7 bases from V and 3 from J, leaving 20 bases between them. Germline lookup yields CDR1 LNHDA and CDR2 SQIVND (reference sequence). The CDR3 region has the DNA TGTGCCAGTAATTATGGCCGGACCTCTGGAACAGATACGCAGTATTTT. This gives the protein CASNYGRTSGTDTQYF.

The CDR3 nucleotides read TGTGCCAGCAGACAACGACAGGGGGGGAATGAGCAGTTCTTC. Amino acids: CASRQRQGGNEQFF. The chain carries TRBV7-8 and TRBJ2-1; 9 nucleotides agree with TRBD1. Germline assignment: CDR1 SGHVS and CDR2 FQNEAQ. CDR3 length: 14 residues. The ends lost 6 bases at V and 7 bases at J; junction bases unmatched: 7.

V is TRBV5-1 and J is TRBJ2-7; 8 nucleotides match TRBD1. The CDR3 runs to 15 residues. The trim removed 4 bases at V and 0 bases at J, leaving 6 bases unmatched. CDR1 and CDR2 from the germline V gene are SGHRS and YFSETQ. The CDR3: CASSGNRGASYEQYF. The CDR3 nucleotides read TGCGCCAGCAGCGGAAACAGGGGGGCCTCCTACGAGCAGTACTTC.

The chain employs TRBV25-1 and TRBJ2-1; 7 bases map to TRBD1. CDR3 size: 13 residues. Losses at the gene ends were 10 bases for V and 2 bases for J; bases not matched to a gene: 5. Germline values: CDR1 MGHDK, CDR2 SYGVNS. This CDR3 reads CATRDSPYNEQFF. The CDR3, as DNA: TGTGCCACCCGGGACAGTCCCTACAATGAGCAGTTCTTC.

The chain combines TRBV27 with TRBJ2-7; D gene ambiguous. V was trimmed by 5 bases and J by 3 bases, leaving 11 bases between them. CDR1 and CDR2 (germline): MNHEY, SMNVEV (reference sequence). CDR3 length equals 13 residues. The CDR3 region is CASSPRALYEQYF. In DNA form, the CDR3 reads TGTGCCAGCAGTCCTCGGGCCCTCTACGAGCAGTACTTC.

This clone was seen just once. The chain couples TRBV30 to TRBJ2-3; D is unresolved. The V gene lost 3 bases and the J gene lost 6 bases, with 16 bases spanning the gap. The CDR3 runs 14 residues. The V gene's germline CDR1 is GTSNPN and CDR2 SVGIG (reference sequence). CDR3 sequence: CAWRIVSHADTQYF. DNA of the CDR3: TGTGCCTGGAGAATTGTGAGTCATGCGGATACGCAGTATTTT.

The CDR3 DNA is TGTGCCAGCAGCCCAGAGGGGCCGGGGGCTGAAGCTTTCTTT. Its translation: CASSPEGPGAEAFF. The gene calls are TRBV7-9 and TRBJ1-1; a weak D match, TRBD1 (5 bases). Germline V lookup: CDR1 SEHNR, CDR2 FQNEAQ (reference sequence). Trimming cost V 5 bases and J 6 bases, with 16 bases left between them. The CDR3 contains 14 residues.

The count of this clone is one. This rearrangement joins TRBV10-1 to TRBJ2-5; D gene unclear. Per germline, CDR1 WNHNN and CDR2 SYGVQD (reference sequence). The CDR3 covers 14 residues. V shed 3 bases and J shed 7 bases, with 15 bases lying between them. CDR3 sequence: CASSERGLVMTQYF. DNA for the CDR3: TGCGCCAGCAGTGAAAGAGGCCTGGTGATGACCCAGTACTTC.

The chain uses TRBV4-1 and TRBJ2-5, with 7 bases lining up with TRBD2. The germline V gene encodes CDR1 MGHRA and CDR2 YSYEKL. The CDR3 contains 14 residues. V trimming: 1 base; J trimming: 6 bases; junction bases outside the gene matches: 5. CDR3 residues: CASSQGLAIKTQYF. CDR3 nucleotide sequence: TGCGCCAGCAGCCAAGGACTAGCCATCAAGACCCAGTACTTC.

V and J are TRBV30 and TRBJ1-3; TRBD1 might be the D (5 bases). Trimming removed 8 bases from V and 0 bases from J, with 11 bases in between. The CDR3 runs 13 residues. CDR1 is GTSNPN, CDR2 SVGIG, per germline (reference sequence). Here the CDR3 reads CARDSPSGNTIYF. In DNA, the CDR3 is TGTGCCCGGGACTCACCCTCTGGAAACACCATATATTTT.